Each of the 2 T cell receptor beta chains below was sequenced from the same sample in a study of response to subunit inactivated influenza vaccine. A single record per CDR3 protein comes from TCRdb applying MiXCR to the RT-PCR reads. Of hundreds of thousands of distinct CDR3 sequences detected, over 25% appear once; the ten largest clones hold under 2.5%. The material sequenced was CD4+ T cells sorted from PBMCs, taken more than 4 days after vaccination. These receptors were collected from a man aged 50 to 59 who received an inactivated influenza vaccine.

This clonotype has a handful of counts. V gene TRBV11-1 combines with J gene TRBJ2-7; D uncertain. There are 15 residues in the CDR3. V was trimmed by 6 bases and J by 4 bases, leaving 19 bases between them. Germline CDR1 and CDR2: SGHAT and FQDESV (reference sequence). The chain's CDR3 is CASSQTDQTIYEQYF. The CDR3 bases are TGTGCCAGCAGTCAGACGGACCAAACTATTTACGAGCAGTACTTC. The whole variable domain, remainder taken from reference TRBV11-1 and TRBJ2-7, is EAEVAQSPRYKITEKSQAVAFWCDPISGHATLYWYRQILGQGPELLVQFQDESVVDDSQLPKDRFSAERLKGVDSTLKIQPAELGDSAMYLCASSQTDQTIYEQYFGPGTRLTVT.

This chain joins TRBV5-1 and TRBJ2-7, with TRBD1 identical over 8 bases. The CDR3 is made up of 14 amino acids. V lost 0 bases to trimming and J lost 6 bases; unmatched junction nucleotides: 5. Germline V lookup: CDR1 SGHRS, CDR2 YFSETQ. DNA of the CDR3: TGCGCCAGCAGCTTGGCCAGGGGGCGCGTCGAGCAGTACTTC. Its protein is CASSLARGRVEQYF.